A selection of T cell receptor beta chains follows, all from one sample in a study of blood T cell repertoires in COVID-19. Assay: immunoSEQ multiplex PCR; the TCRdb copy retains only in-frame clones and omits some. The data show 100,000 to 150,000 clones, with around 80% seen just once and about 40% held by the top ten. Sequenced sample: peripheral blood. Receptors originate from a man aged 35-49 years with active or convalescent COVID-19. Each CDR3 is given with its conserved first and last residue. The order of the fields is D gene, clone size, V gene, J gene, CDR3 protein, CDR3 DNA. A D gene is named only where the DNA matches it firmly. Where a row states a size, it is once, few, many or the class of an expanded clone; other rows omit it.

d_call: .
clone_size: .
v_call: TRBV24-1
j_call: TRBJ2-3
cdr3_aa: CATSDPARQRNTDTQYF
cdr3_nt: TGTGCCACCAGTGATCCGGCCCGACAGAGAAACACAGATACGCAGTATTTT

d_call: .
clone_size: few
v_call: TRBV9
j_call: TRBJ1-6
cdr3_aa: CASSVVDLANSPLHF
cdr3_nt: TGTGCCAGCAGCGTAGTCGACTTAGCAAATTCACCCCTCCACTTT

d_call: .
clone_size: .
v_call: TRBV10-3
j_call: TRBJ2-3
cdr3_aa: CAISQTGGKITDTQYF
cdr3_nt: TGTGCCATCAGCCAGACAGGTGGGAAGATCACAGATACGCAGTATTTT

d_call: .
clone_size: .
v_call: TRBV3-1/TRBV3-2
j_call: TRBJ2-7
cdr3_aa: CASSQDHVYEQYF
cdr3_nt: TGTGCCAGCAGCCAAGATCATGTGTACGAGCAGTACTTC

d_call: TRBD1
clone_size: .
v_call: TRBV28
j_call: TRBJ1-2
cdr3_aa: CASREGGSQGIYGYTF
cdr3_nt: TGTGCCAGCAGGGAAGGGGGATCACAGGGGATCTATGGCTACACCTTC

d_call: TRBD2
clone_size: few
v_call: TRBV27
j_call: TRBJ2-3
cdr3_aa: CASSLLPGTSGISTDTQYF
cdr3_nt: TGTGCCAGCAGTTTATTGCCGGGGACTAGCGGGATCTCCACAGATACGCAGTATTTT

d_call: .
clone_size: once
v_call: TRBV3-1/TRBV3-2
j_call: TRBJ2-7
cdr3_aa: CASSQYYEQYF
cdr3_nt: TGTGCCAGCAGCCAATACTACGAGCAGTACTTC

d_call: .
clone_size: once
v_call: TRBV3-1/TRBV3-2
j_call: TRBJ1-1
cdr3_aa: CASSQVTATEAFF
cdr3_nt: TGTGCCAGCAGCCAAGTGACAGCTACTGAAGCTTTCTTT

d_call: .
clone_size: .
v_call: TRBV19
j_call: TRBJ2-5
cdr3_aa: CASSPGVRTETQYF
cdr3_nt: TGTGCCAGTAGTCCGGGAGTAAGGACGGAGACCCAGTACTTC

d_call: TRBD2
clone_size: .
v_call: TRBV11-2
j_call: TRBJ2-2
cdr3_aa: CASSSLNSGLNTGELFF
cdr3_nt: TGTGCCAGCAGCTCACTCAATAGCGGGCTGAACACCGGGGAGCTGTTTTTT

d_call: .
clone_size: .
v_call: TRBV7-6
j_call: TRBJ1-1
cdr3_aa: CASSSQGGEAFF
cdr3_nt: TGTGCCAGCAGCTCACAGGGCGGAGAAGCTTTCTTT

d_call: .
clone_size: .
v_call: TRBV5-6
j_call: TRBJ2-7
cdr3_aa: CASSLWGPLSYEQYF
cdr3_nt: TGTGCCAGCAGCTTGTGGGGGCCACTCTCCTACGAGCAGTACTTC

d_call: TRBD1
clone_size: .
v_call: TRBV9
j_call: TRBJ2-3
cdr3_aa: CASSVPRGGGQGPTDTQYF
cdr3_nt: TGTGCCAGCAGCGTACCCAGAGGAGGAGGACAGGGCCCGACAGATACGCAGTATTTT

d_call: TRBD1
clone_size: once
v_call: TRBV25-1
j_call: TRBJ1-2
cdr3_aa: CASSEAGTGGLGYTF
cdr3_nt: TGTGCCAGCAGTGAAGCAGGGACAGGGGGACTCGGCTACACCTTC

d_call: .
clone_size: .
v_call: TRBV18
j_call: TRBJ2-7
cdr3_aa: CASSPDSVGEQYF
cdr3_nt: TGTGCCAGCTCACCGGACAGTGTCGGCGAGCAGTACTTC

d_call: .
clone_size: few
v_call: TRBV5-6
j_call: TRBJ1-5
cdr3_aa: CASSSSRGGWGGNQPQHF
cdr3_nt: TGTGCCAGCAGCTCATCGCGGGGTGGTTGGGGTGGCAATCAGCCCCAGCATTTT

d_call: .
clone_size: .
v_call: TRBV5-4
j_call: TRBJ2-5
cdr3_aa: CASSLFRETQYF
cdr3_nt: TGTGCCAGCAGCTTGTTTCGGGAGACCCAGTACTTC

d_call: .
clone_size: .
v_call: TRBV5-1
j_call: TRBJ2-5
cdr3_aa: CASSLSRGEETQYF
cdr3_nt: TGCGCCAGCAGCTTAAGCAGGGGAGAGGAGACCCAGTACTTC

d_call: .
clone_size: few
v_call: TRBV29-1
j_call: TRBJ1-2
cdr3_aa: CSVNGDWVSYGYTF
cdr3_nt: TGCAGCGTGAACGGGGACTGGGTGAGCTATGGCTACACCTTC

d_call: TRBD1
clone_size: .
v_call: TRBV28
j_call: TRBJ1-2
cdr3_aa: CASSTGQGVTNYGYTF
cdr3_nt: TGTGCCAGCAGTACCGGACAGGGGGTAACTAACTATGGCTACACCTTC

d_call: .
clone_size: .
v_call: TRBV6-5
j_call: TRBJ2-7
cdr3_aa: CASSPLREGGEQYF
cdr3_nt: TGTGCCAGCAGTCCCCTGCGGGAAGGAGGCGAGCAGTACTTC

d_call: TRBD1
clone_size: .
v_call: TRBV19
j_call: TRBJ1-2
cdr3_aa: CASSTLQTGRGGYTF
cdr3_nt: TGTGCCAGTAGTACTCTTCAGACAGGGCGGGGAGGCTACACCTTC

d_call: .
clone_size: .
v_call: TRBV29-1
j_call: TRBJ1-1
cdr3_aa: CSAAKGENTEAFF
cdr3_nt: TGCAGCGCCGCCAAGGGGGAGAACACTGAAGCTTTCTTT

d_call: TRBD1
clone_size: .
v_call: TRBV5-1
j_call: TRBJ1-6
cdr3_aa: CASSLDAGGNSPLHF
cdr3_nt: TGCGCCAGCAGCTTGGATGCAGGGGGAAATTCACCCCTCCACTTT

d_call: TRBD2
clone_size: .
v_call: TRBV6-5
j_call: TRBJ2-5
cdr3_aa: CASTIAGGRGETQYF
cdr3_nt: TGTGCCAGCACTATAGCGGGAGGGAGAGGGGAGACCCAGTACTTC

d_call: TRBD1
clone_size: .
v_call: TRBV12-5
j_call: TRBJ2-7
cdr3_aa: CASGLVRTGTHEQYF
cdr3_nt: TGTGCTAGTGGTTTGGTTAGGACAGGGACCCACGAGCAGTACTTC

d_call: TRBD1
clone_size: few
v_call: TRBV6-5
j_call: TRBJ1-2
cdr3_aa: CASSKPGQAVGYTF
cdr3_nt: TGTGCCAGCAGCAAACCGGGACAGGCGGTAGGCTACACCTTC

d_call: .
clone_size: few
v_call: TRBV13
j_call: TRBJ2-7
cdr3_aa: CASSFGRGIYEQYF
cdr3_nt: TGTGCCAGCAGCTTCGGAAGGGGGATCTACGAGCAGTACTTC

d_call: .
clone_size: .
v_call: TRBV28
j_call: TRBJ1-1
cdr3_aa: CASSLVPGKAFF
cdr3_nt: TGTGCCAGCAGTTTAGTCCCGGGTAAAGCTTTCTTT

d_call: .
clone_size: .
v_call: TRBV19
j_call: TRBJ1-1
cdr3_aa: CASSIIRGGGTEAFF
cdr3_nt: TGTGCCAGTAGTATAATTCGGGGGGGTGGTACTGAAGCTTTCTTT

d_call: .
clone_size: .
v_call: TRBV19
j_call: TRBJ1-2
cdr3_aa: CASSIDWRFRRYGYTF
cdr3_nt: TGTGCCAGTAGTATAGATTGGCGGTTTAGGAGGTATGGCTACACCTTC

d_call: TRBD1
clone_size: .
v_call: TRBV6-1
j_call: TRBJ2-7
cdr3_aa: CASSDRQGAGYEQYF
cdr3_nt: TGTGCCAGCAGTGACCGACAGGGGGCAGGCTACGAGCAGTACTTC

d_call: .
clone_size: .
v_call: TRBV2
j_call: TRBJ1-6
cdr3_aa: CASSADTNSPLHF
cdr3_nt: TGTGCCAGCAGCGCAGATACCAATTCACCCCTCCACTTT

d_call: .
clone_size: .
v_call: TRBV11-2
j_call: TRBJ2-7
cdr3_aa: CASSTGPAPYEQYF
cdr3_nt: TGTGCCAGCAGCACTGGGCCCGCACCCTACGAGCAGTACTTC

d_call: .
clone_size: .
v_call: TRBV30
j_call: TRBJ1-5
cdr3_aa: CAWSVRGYSNQPQHF
cdr3_nt: TGTGCCTGGAGTGTCCGGGGTTATAGCAATCAGCCCCAGCATTTT

d_call: .
clone_size: .
v_call: TRBV27
j_call: TRBJ1-5
cdr3_aa: CAPDGYSNQPQHF
cdr3_nt: TGTGCTCCCGACGGGTATAGCAATCAGCCCCAGCATTTT

d_call: .
clone_size: .
v_call: TRBV2
j_call: TRBJ2-7
cdr3_aa: CASRLSRSSAYEQYF
cdr3_nt: TGTGCCAGCAGGCTATCCCGATCTAGCGCCTACGAGCAGTACTTC

d_call: TRBD2
clone_size: .
v_call: TRBV7-9
j_call: TRBJ2-5
cdr3_aa: CASSLTGLAGEETQYF
cdr3_nt: TGTGCCAGCAGCTTAACAGGACTAGCGGGAGAGGAGACCCAGTACTTC

d_call: TRBD1
clone_size: .
v_call: TRBV6-6
j_call: TRBJ2-1
cdr3_aa: CASSFGRGLSSEQFF
cdr3_nt: TGTGCCAGCAGTTTTGGCAGGGGGCTTTCAAGTGAGCAGTTCTTC

d_call: .
clone_size: once
v_call: TRBV9
j_call: TRBJ1-3
cdr3_aa: CASSVASFGVGNTIYF
cdr3_nt: TGTGCCAGCAGCGTAGCGTCATTCGGGGTTGGAAACACCATATATTTT

d_call: .
clone_size: .
v_call: TRBV18
j_call: TRBJ1-5
cdr3_aa: CASSPSEEQPQHF
cdr3_nt: TGTGCCAGCTCACCCTCGGAGGAGCAGCCCCAGCATTTT

d_call: TRBD1
clone_size: .
v_call: TRBV5-1
j_call: TRBJ2-2
cdr3_aa: CASSFGQGSTGELFF
cdr3_nt: TGCGCCAGCAGCTTCGGACAGGGAAGCACCGGGGAGCTGTTTTTT

d_call: TRBD1
clone_size: .
v_call: TRBV6-5
j_call: TRBJ2-1
cdr3_aa: CASSYPRTGENEQFF
cdr3_nt: TGTGCCAGCAGTTACCCCCGGACAGGGGAGAATGAGCAGTTCTTC

d_call: .
clone_size: .
v_call: TRBV29-1
j_call: TRBJ1-4
cdr3_aa: CSVRGWKKLFF
cdr3_nt: TGCAGCGTACGGGGATGGAAAAAACTGTTTTTT

d_call: .
clone_size: .
v_call: TRBV5-1
j_call: TRBJ2-3
cdr3_aa: CASSFQGTDTQYF
cdr3_nt: TGCGCCAGCAGCTTCCAGGGCACAGATACGCAGTATTTT

d_call: .
clone_size: .
v_call: TRBV7-6
j_call: TRBJ2-3
cdr3_aa: CASSPWGGDKGTDTQYF
cdr3_nt: TGTGCCAGCAGCCCTTGGGGGGGGGACAAAGGCACAGATACGCAGTATTTT

d_call: TRBD2
clone_size: .
v_call: TRBV24-1
j_call: TRBJ2-1
cdr3_aa: CATSDFTSGGWNEQFF
cdr3_nt: TGTGCCACCAGTGATTTTACTAGCGGTGGGTGGAATGAGCAGTTCTTC

d_call: .
clone_size: .
v_call: TRBV19
j_call: TRBJ1-1
cdr3_aa: CASSPGSEAFF
cdr3_nt: TGTGCCAGTAGTCCCGGGTCTGAAGCTTTCTTT

d_call: TRBD2
clone_size: .
v_call: TRBV2
j_call: TRBJ2-1
cdr3_aa: CASSDSREEIYNEQFF
cdr3_nt: TGTGCCAGCAGTGATTCCCGGGAGGAAATCTACAATGAGCAGTTCTTC

d_call: TRBD1
clone_size: .
v_call: TRBV4-1
j_call: TRBJ1-6
cdr3_aa: CASSLPGTGVNSPLHF
cdr3_nt: TGCGCCAGCAGCCTGCCCGGGACAGGGGTTAATTCACCCCTCCACTTT

d_call: TRBD1
clone_size: .
v_call: TRBV11-3
j_call: TRBJ2-5
cdr3_aa: CASSFDGQGIVKAQYF
cdr3_nt: TGTGCCAGCAGCTTCGACGGACAGGGAATAGTAAAGGCCCAGTACTTC

d_call: .
clone_size: few
v_call: TRBV24-1
j_call: TRBJ1-5
cdr3_aa: CATSESRGSQPQHF
cdr3_nt: TGTGCCACCAGTGAAAGCAGGGGAAGCCAGCCCCAGCATTTT

d_call: TRBD1
clone_size: .
v_call: TRBV9
j_call: TRBJ1-1
cdr3_aa: CASSAERQGVAEAFF
cdr3_nt: TGTGCCAGCAGCGCTGAACGACAGGGTGTCGCTGAAGCTTTCTTT

d_call: .
clone_size: .
v_call: TRBV6-4
j_call: TRBJ2-3
cdr3_aa: CASSEGGPGDTQYF
cdr3_nt: TGTGCCAGCAGTGAGGGGGGGCCAGGAGATACGCAGTATTTT

d_call: .
clone_size: .
v_call: TRBV5-1
j_call: TRBJ1-4
cdr3_aa: CASSLYGTSNEKLFF
cdr3_nt: TGCGCCAGCAGCTTGTACGGGACAAGCAATGAAAAACTGTTTTTT

d_call: .
clone_size: .
v_call: TRBV19
j_call: TRBJ1-6
cdr3_aa: CASSDQGSYNSPLHF
cdr3_nt: TGTGCCAGTAGTGACCAGGGCTCCTATAATTCACCCCTCCACTTT

d_call: .
clone_size: .
v_call: TRBV28
j_call: TRBJ2-7
cdr3_aa: CASTQSRGGYEQYF
cdr3_nt: TGTGCCAGCACTCAGAGTAGGGGAGGCTACGAGCAGTACTTC

d_call: .
clone_size: .
v_call: TRBV7-9
j_call: TRBJ1-6
cdr3_aa: CASSLIEGGFLSPLHF
cdr3_nt: TGTGCCAGCAGCTTAATAGAAGGCGGATTTCTTTCACCCCTCCACTTT